This TCR beta chain came from a study of T-cell reconstitution after alpha-beta-depleted transplantation in children (dated by TCRdb to 2015 to 2016). Study-wide context: T-cell immune reconstitution after TCRalphabeta/CD19-depleted allogeneic hematopoietic cell transplantation in children was quantitatively tracked in the study by means of TCR repertoire profiling.

The meaning of the sample's treatment or condition label: allogeneic hematopoietic cell transplantation with graft depleted of TCRalphabeta T cells and CD19 B cells. The children who served as transplant recipients had been given grafts of TCRalphabeta/CD19-depleted allogeneic hematopoietic cells. What the work shows at the level of the full study, not this receptor alone: The apparently early alphabetaT-cell count recovery about two months after transplant was reportedly dependent on only several hundred rapidly expanded clones derived from non-depleted graft cells. In some patients, high TCRbeta diversity at day 60 was attributed to recipient T cells and intrathymic progenitors that had survived conditioning. Over subsequent months, a decline in hyperexpanded clone frequencies was noted, and after one year, T-cell counts and TCRbeta diversity were mostly ascribed to newly produced T cells.

Libraries were built with PCR. The sequencing machine was an Illumina HiSeq 2500. To normalize quantification of the TCRbeta repertoire, the TCR libraries were built with molecular barcoding that relied on unique molecular identifiers. The public reads were run again by TCRdb, first through fastp at Q25 and then through MiXCR, and only productive beta chains were kept. Here each entry gathers all rows of one CDR3 protein and keeps the most common genes and DNA. This sample has approximately 980,000 distinct CDR3 sequences in its table, and roughly 29% of those were observed once. Together, the top ten hold about 28% of the sample. This clonotype was picked up a small number of times. What antigen it recognizes has not been identified. No base quality information exists; no much larger clone differs at one position. Here V drops 7 bases and J drops 1 base, and the junction holds 10 bases not matched to any gene. The CDR3 sequence holds 15 residues, the cysteine and phenylalanine included. Only the CDR3 region is kept as DNA, spanning 45 bases read in frame from base 1. The germline V gene supplies CDR1 SQVTM and CDR2 ANQGSEA.

The clonotype originates from a boy in the first two years of life who had a stem cell transplant for SCID, so the T cells may come from the graft donor. The sequences come from PBMCs, mostly from graft donor cells, collected 360 days after TCRalphabeta/CD19-depleted stem cell transplant. Recombination connected TRBV29-1 to TRBJ2-3; TRBD1 aligns with 8 central bases. The CDR3 amino acid sequence is: CSADRADVGTDTQYF. The nucleotide sequence is TGCAGCGCGGACAGGGCGGATGTCGGCACAGATACGCAGTATTTT.